One and the same sample provided the 10 T cell receptor beta chains below, sequenced in a study of graft-versus-host responses after intestinal transplantation. For these receptors, no antigen is known. The data were produced by immunoSEQ multiplex PCR, yet TCRdb's version contains in-frame clones alone and is incomplete. The data show some 110,000 clones, 85% to 95% seen once. The sample was unstimulated CD8+ T cells sorted from spleen or lymph node cells, taken before transplant. These receptors came from a human donor who was the organ donor for an intestinal transplant.

The CDR3 DNA reads as TGTGCCAGTAGTATAGCCCAAAGGAGCAATCAGCCCCAGCATTTT. Translating gives CASSIAQRSNQPQHF. V usage is TRBV19 and J usage is TRBJ1-5; no reliable D call. Looked up from germline, CDR1 is LNHDA and CDR2 is SQIVND (reference sequence). The CDR3 totals 15 residues. V dropped 1 base and J dropped 1 base, with 8 bases sitting between them.

The table lists this clone with a count of one. The rearrangement uses TRBV5-1 and TRBJ2-5; 7 positions agree with TRBD2. This CDR3 contains 15 residues. V shed 0 bases, J shed 2 bases, and the junction held 4 bases outside the gene matches. Germline V gene lookup returns CDR1 SGHRS and CDR2 YFSETQ. CDR3 protein: CASSLGLREQETQYF. Here the CDR3 DNA reads TGCGCCAGCAGCTTGGGGTTGCGGGAGCAAGAGACCCAGTACTTC.

The chain recombines TRBV28 with TRBJ1-2, with a tentative D call TRBD1 (6 bases). The V end lost 4 bases, the J end lost 8 bases, and 14 bases lay between the germline ends. Germline assignment: CDR1 MDHEN and CDR2 SYDVKM. The CDR3 consists of 13 residues. Here the CDR3 DNA reads TGTGCCAGCAGTTCTAACAGGGCGACCGGCTACACCTTC. Translated, it gives CASSSNRATGYTF.

V and J are TRBV10-3 and TRBJ1-5; TRBD1 agrees at 10 bases. Germline trimming cut 2 bases from V and 4 bases from J; bases unmatched to any gene: 5. The CDR3 has 16 residues. Germline V gene lookup returns CDR1 ENHRY and CDR2 SYGVKD. Here the CDR3 reads CAISEVGTGDNQPQHF. The CDR3 DNA reads as TGTGCCATCAGTGAGGTCGGGACAGGGGATAATCAGCCCCAGCATTTT.

The rearrangement uses TRBV13 and TRBJ2-7, with 7 bases matching TRBD2. This CDR3 has 16 amino acids. Germline lookup yields CDR1 PRHDT and CDR2 FYEKMQ (reference sequence). The V gene end was trimmed by 5 bases and the J gene end by 0 bases; junction bases not matched to a gene: 10. CDR3 coding DNA: TGTGCCAGCAGCCTTCGCGGGGGAAGCAGCTCCTACGAGCAGTACTTC. It translates to CASSLRGGSSSYEQYF.

The J gene is TRBJ2-7, the V gene TRBV11-2; D not certain. The CDR3 spans 14 residues. From germline, CDR1 is SGHAT and CDR2 FQNNGV. V was shortened by 5 bases and J by 1 base, with 12 bases between the two germline ends. The CDR3 loop is CASSPQDGSYEQYF. DNA for the CDR3: TGTGCCAGCAGCCCGCAGGACGGGTCCTACGAGCAGTACTTC.

This chain uses TRBV4-1 with TRBJ1-1, with unresolved D. The V gene lost 3 bases and the J gene lost 0 bases, with 5 bases spanning the gap. This CDR3 contains 13 residues. Germline V gene data show CDR1 as MGHRA and CDR2 as YSYEKL. The CDR3 here is CASSQHVNTEAFF. The CDR3 DNA is TGCGCCAGCAGCCAGCATGTGAACACTGAAGCTTTCTTT.

The chain links TRBV12-1 to TRBJ2-5; the table's D gene call, TRBD2, was not cross checked with the DNA. TRBV12-1 is annotated as a pseudogene. This CDR3 has 17 amino acids. This CDR3 reads CASSFLRGVIPQETQYF. The DNA for the CDR3 is TGTGCCAGCAGCTTTCTTCGAGGTGTTATACCTCAAGAGACCCAGTACTTC.

The rearrangement joins TRBV10-3 to TRBJ2-7, with unresolved D. Germline CDR1 ENHRY, CDR2 SYGVKD. The CDR3 covers 13 residues. Trimming cost V 2 bases and J 1 base, with 6 bases left between them. Here the CDR3 DNA reads TGTGCCATCAGTGAGGTCAGATCCTACGAGCAGTACTTC. This gives the protein CAISEVRSYEQYF.

This clone has only one observation. The chain uses TRBV14 and TRBJ1-2; TRBD1 matches at 11 bases. Germline assignment: CDR1 SGHDN and CDR2 FVKESK. Trimming took 2 bases from V and 2 from J; bases not matched to a gene: 7. The CDR3 consists of 17 residues. The chain's CDR3 is CASSQRTGGWGNYGYTF. In DNA form, the CDR3 reads TGTGCCAGCAGCCAACGGACAGGGGGCTGGGGGAACTATGGCTACACCTTC.